The present TCR beta chain was sequenced within a study of blood T cells in healthy people across ages. Whole-study results and caveats: Long-lived donors had more naive CD4+ cells and higher diversity than aged donors.

This CDR3 has 15 residues. The J segment lost 12 bases and the V segment lost 1 base, leaving 10 bases of the junction unmatched. Germline-derived CDR1 and CDR2 are LGHDT and YNNKEL (reference sequence). A sample-barcoded 5' primer and a J-beta primer mix were used in a second PCR of about 7 to 12 cycles. TCRdb independently ran MiXCR on the 5' RACE reads; one entry per CDR3 protein. Counted here are some 850,000 distinct CDR3 sequences, roughly 24% occurring once; the ten biggest clones make up less than 3.5%. Comment on this clonotype: Its specificity is not known.

The sample was also linked to a second study, of T cells of mothers and their children. That report adds: In unrelated and related pairs, TCR recombination output is shaped in a similar way by thymic selection. T cell clones that were persistent and microchimeric went undetected.

Sequenced material: blood. The J gene is TRBJ2-1, the V gene TRBV3-1; 9 bases agree with TRBD2. This TCR was recovered from a boy between 10 and 17 years old in good health. CDR3 DNA sequence: TGTGCCAGCAGCCAAGTAACTAGCGGGTCCCTTCGGCAGTTCTTC. It is translated as CASSQVTSGSLRQFF.